This is a list of T cell receptor beta chains from one sample in a study of T cells in Graves' hyperthyroidism and ophthalmopathy. Using its own MiXCR run on the multiplex PCR reads, TCRdb lists one record per CDR3 protein. Of under 250,000 distinct CDR3 sequences listed, around a sixth are singletons. Specimen: blood. Every receptor here comes from a woman in her 50s with Graves' hyperthyroidism. The CDR3 runs from the conserved cysteine through the conserved F or W.

v_gene	j_gene	CDR3aa
TRBV6-1	TRBJ2-3	CASRGQGATGITDTQYF
TRBV2	TRBJ2-3	CASSDRDPTDTQYF
TRBV5-1	TRBJ2-3	CASSSSSGGRTDTQYF
TRBV19	TRBJ1-2	CASTARNYGYTF
TRBV12-3/TRBV12-4	TRBJ1-2	CASSLSTGSSTF
TRBV12-3/TRBV12-4	TRBJ1-2	CASSLGTGSYGYTF
TRBV7-9	TRBJ2-7	CASSAGGTGGSYEQYF
TRBV7-8	TRBJ1-5	CASSPPGPNSNQPQHF
TRBV19	TRBJ2-1	CASSIVPPLAGAHEQFF
TRBV5-8	TRBJ1-5	CASSLGDLWNQPQHF
TRBV12-3/TRBV12-4	TRBJ2-2	CASSYRRNTGELFF
TRBV2	TRBJ1-5	CASSQGTPLPNQPQHF
TRBV5-8	TRBJ1-5	CASSLRRGNQPQHF
TRBV19	TRBJ2-1	CASISSPLQGAGNNEQFF
TRBV19	TRBJ2-5	CASRVGVLGETQYF